Below are 9 T cell receptor beta chains sequenced from a single sample in a study of control samples from healthy donors and cancer patients. TCRdb's copy holds only in-frame clones and misses some; the assay was immunoSEQ multiplex PCR. The table lists tens of thousands of clones, 91% of them singletons, with 17% in the top ten. The sample comprised blood. Receptors were obtained from a man aged 50-60 years in good health.

V usage is TRBV19 and J usage is TRBJ2-5; D uncertain. Trimming cost V 3 bases and J 11 bases, with 13 bases left between them. This CDR3 comprises 12 residues. In germline, CDR1 is LNHDA, CDR2 SQIVND (reference sequence). In nucleotides, the CDR3 is TGTGCCAGTAGTATTTTGGACGGCCGTCAGTACTTC. Translation: CASSILDGRQYF.

This rearrangement joins TRBV2 to TRBJ1-4; D remains unclear. The V end lost 4 bases, the J end lost 16 bases, and 16 bases lay between the germline ends. The CDR3 spans 12 residues. Germline V gives CDR1 SNHLY, CDR2 FYNNEI. The CDR3 coding sequence is TGTGCCAGCAGTGGAGAGCCGGGATTCCCGTTTTTT. This codes for CASSGEPGFPFF.

DNA of the CDR3: TGTGCCAGCTCCGTAATCTCAACAGATGGCTACACCTTC. Protein product: CASSVISTDGYTF. V and J are TRBV18 and TRBJ1-2; D is unclear. Trimming pared 6 bases from V and 6 bases from J, leaving 14 bases between. The CDR3 length is 13 residues. Germline V gene lookup returns CDR1 KGHSH and CDR2 LQKENI.

V usage is TRBV6-5 and J usage is TRBJ2-4; 9 positions agree with TRBD1. V lost 9 bases to trimming and J lost 8 bases; unmatched junction nucleotides: 8. Germline V gene sequence: CDR1 MNHEY, CDR2 SVGAGI. The CDR3 loop spans 13 amino acids. The CDR3 sequence is CASSNRGPYIQYF. The CDR3 nucleotides read TGTGCCAGTTCCAACAGGGGGCCTTACATTCAGTACTTC.

The chain carries TRBV14 and TRBJ2-3; no firm D call. In germline, CDR1 is SGHDN, CDR2 FVKESK. CDR3 size: 17 residues. The germline V and J ends were trimmed by 5 bases and 2 bases, with 20 bases remaining between them. CDR3 sequence: CASSYKPIPVSTDTQYF. For the CDR3, the DNA is TGTGCCAGCAGCTATAAGCCAATACCCGTCTCCACAGATACGCAGTATTTT.

J is TRBJ1-1 and V is TRBV5-1; D is ambiguous. Germline loops: CDR1 SGHRS, CDR2 YFSETQ. The ends were cut back, 1 base at V and 5 bases at J, with 12 bases in the middle. The CDR3 length is 14 residues. CDR3 sequence: CASSLTHVGTEAFF. In DNA, the CDR3 is TGCGCCAGCAGCTTGACCCATGTGGGTACTGAAGCTTTCTTT.

This clone was counted a single time. The genes are TRBV10-3 and TRBJ1-1; D not certain. Germline V CDR1 and CDR2: ENHRY, SYGVKD. Trimming removed 9 bases at V and 1 base at J, with 21 bases between. The CDR3 is 16 residues long. The CDR3 loop reads CAICRRVDAPNTEAFF. CDR3 coding DNA: TGTGCCATTTGCCGGAGGGTGGATGCTCCGAACACTGAAGCTTTCTTT.

The chain has TRBV6-5 and TRBJ1-5; D uncertain. CDR1 and CDR2 (germline): MNHEY, SVGAGI. Trimming took 6 bases from V and 4 from J, leaving 16 bases between them. The CDR3 has 15 residues. The CDR3 coding sequence is TGTGCCAGCAGCCCCAGGCAATTCTTAAATCAGCCCCAGCATTTT. The encoded protein is CASSPRQFLNQPQHF.

This chain uses TRBV7-9 with TRBJ1-1; tentative D call: TRBD1 (5 bases). The germline V gene encodes CDR1 SEHNR and CDR2 FQNEAQ (reference sequence). The CDR3 contains 16 residues. V lost 5 bases, J lost 3 bases, and 19 bases lay in between. CDR3 in DNA: TGTGCCAGCAGCCCAAAGGCGGGGGACGGGCACACTGAAGCTTTCTTT. This translates into CASSPKAGDGHTEAFF.